This T cell receptor beta chain came from a study of regulatory T cells in long-lasting Graves disease. On the study more broadly: Persistent Graves' disease required over 5 years of antithyroid drugs and positive TSH receptor antibodies.

General study results and limits: Persistent disease was characterized by preferential usage of TRBV28, TRBJ1-2 and TRBJ2-5. For persistent Graves' patients, TCR diversity was lower than for newly diagnosed ones.

The ends were cut back, 1 base at V and 4 bases at J, with 11 bases in the middle. Germline CDR1 is SGHTA and CDR2 is FQGNSA. The CDR3 length is 14 residues. Building of the TCR beta libraries involved iRepertoire HTBI primers and Arm-PCR of CDR3 regions. MiXCR, applied by TCRdb to the multiplex PCR reads, yields one record per CDR3 protein. This sample has 350,000 to 450,000 distinct CDR3 sequences; roughly a fifth occur once, and the top ten carry approximately 15%. This clonotype was counted at least ten times. The antigen is unknown. The time point here: persistent/refractory GD, antithyroid drugs over 5 years with positive TRAb. PBMCs were the source of the RNA used for TCR sequencing.

The specimen was peripheral blood mononuclear cells (PBMCs), collected when the disease was refractory, from a patient treated with antithyroid drugs. The chain links TRBV7-2 to TRBJ2-7, with D perhaps TRBD1 (5 bases). The receptor comes from a female donor with Graves disease. CDR3 sequence (DNA): TGTGCCAGCAGCTTAGACGGACACAATTACGAGCAGTACTTC. Protein: CASSLDGHNYEQYF. Full variable domain (rest looked up from reference TRBV7-2 and TRBJ2-7): GAGVSQSPSNKVTEKGKDVELRCDPISGHTALYWYRQSLGQGLEFLIYFQGNSAPDKSGLPSDRFSAERTGGSVSTLTIQRTQQEDSAVYLCASSLDGHNYEQYFGPGTRLTVT.